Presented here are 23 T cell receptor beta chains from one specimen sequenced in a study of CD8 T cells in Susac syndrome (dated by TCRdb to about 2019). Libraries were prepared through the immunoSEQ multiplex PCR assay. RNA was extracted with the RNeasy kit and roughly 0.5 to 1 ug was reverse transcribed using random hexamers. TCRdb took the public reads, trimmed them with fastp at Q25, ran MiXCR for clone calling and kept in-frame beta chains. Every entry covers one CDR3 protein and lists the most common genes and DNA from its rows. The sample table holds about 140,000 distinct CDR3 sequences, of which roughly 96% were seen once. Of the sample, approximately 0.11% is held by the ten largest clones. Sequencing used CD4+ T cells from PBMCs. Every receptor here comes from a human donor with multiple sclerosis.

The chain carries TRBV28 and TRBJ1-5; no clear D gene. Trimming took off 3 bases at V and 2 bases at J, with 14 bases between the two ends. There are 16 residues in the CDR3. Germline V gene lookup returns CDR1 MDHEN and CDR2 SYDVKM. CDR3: CASSFGRSIGNQPQHF. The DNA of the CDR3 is TGTGCCAGCAGTTTCGGCAGGTCCATAGGCAATCAGCCCCAGCATTTT.

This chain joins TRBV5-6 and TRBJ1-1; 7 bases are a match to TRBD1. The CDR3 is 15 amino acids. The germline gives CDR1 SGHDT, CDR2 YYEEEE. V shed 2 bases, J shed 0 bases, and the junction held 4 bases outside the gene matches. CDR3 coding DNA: TGTGCCAGCAGCTTAGGGGGCGGCGTGAACACTGAAGCTTTCTTT. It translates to CASSLGGGVNTEAFF.

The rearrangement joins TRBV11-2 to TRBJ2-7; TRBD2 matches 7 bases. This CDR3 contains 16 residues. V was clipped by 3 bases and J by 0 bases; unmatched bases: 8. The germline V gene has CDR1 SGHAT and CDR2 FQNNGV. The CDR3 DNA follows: TGTGCCAGCAGCTTCGGTGCGGGGGTTACCTCCTACGAGCAGTACTTC. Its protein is CASSFGAGVTSYEQYF.

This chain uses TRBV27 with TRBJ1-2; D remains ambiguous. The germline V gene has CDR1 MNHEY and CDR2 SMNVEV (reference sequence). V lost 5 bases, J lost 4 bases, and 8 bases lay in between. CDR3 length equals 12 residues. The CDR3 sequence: CASSPPFYGYTF. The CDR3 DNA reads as TGTGCCAGCAGTCCACCGTTCTATGGCTACACCTTC.

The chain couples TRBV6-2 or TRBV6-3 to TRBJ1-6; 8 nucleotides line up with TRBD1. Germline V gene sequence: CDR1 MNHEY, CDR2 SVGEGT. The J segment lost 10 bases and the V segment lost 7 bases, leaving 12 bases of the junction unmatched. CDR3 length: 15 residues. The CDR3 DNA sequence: TGTGCCAGCACCGACCGAGGGACAGGTTGGTCACCCCTCCACTTT. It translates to CASTDRGTGWSPLHF.

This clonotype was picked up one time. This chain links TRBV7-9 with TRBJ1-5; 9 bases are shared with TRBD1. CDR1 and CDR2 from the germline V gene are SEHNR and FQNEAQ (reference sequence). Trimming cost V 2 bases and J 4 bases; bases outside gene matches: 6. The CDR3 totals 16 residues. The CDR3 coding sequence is TGTGCCAGCAGCTTATGGACAGGGGAGAGGAATCAGCCCCAGCATTTT. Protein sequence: CASSLWTGERNQPQHF.

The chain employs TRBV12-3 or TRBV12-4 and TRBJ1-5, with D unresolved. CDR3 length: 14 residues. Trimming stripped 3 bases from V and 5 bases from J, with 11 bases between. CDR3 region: CASSFRKVDQPQHF. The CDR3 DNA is TGTGCCAGCAGTTTTAGGAAGGTGGATCAGCCCCAGCATTTT.

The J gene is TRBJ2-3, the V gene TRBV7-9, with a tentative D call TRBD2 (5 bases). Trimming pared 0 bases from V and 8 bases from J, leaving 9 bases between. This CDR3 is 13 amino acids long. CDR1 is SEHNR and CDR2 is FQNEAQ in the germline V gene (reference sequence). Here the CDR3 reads CASSLAEGGTQYF. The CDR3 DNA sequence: TGTGCCAGCAGCTTAGCAGAGGGTGGTACGCAGTATTTT.

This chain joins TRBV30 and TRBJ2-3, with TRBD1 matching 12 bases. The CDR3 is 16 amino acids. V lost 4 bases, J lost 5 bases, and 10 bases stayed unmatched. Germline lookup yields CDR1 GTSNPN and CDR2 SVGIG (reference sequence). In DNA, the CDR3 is TGTGCCTGGACATGGGGGGGACAGGGGGCGCGAGATACGCAGTATTTT. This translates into CAWTWGGQGARDTQYF.

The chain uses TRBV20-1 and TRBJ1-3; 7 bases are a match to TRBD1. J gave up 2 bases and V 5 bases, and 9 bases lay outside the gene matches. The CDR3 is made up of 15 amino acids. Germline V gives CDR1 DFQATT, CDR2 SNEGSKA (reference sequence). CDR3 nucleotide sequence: TGCAGTGCTGGAGGGGGCAGGGGCACTGGAAACACCATATATTTT. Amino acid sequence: CSAGGGRGTGNTIYF.

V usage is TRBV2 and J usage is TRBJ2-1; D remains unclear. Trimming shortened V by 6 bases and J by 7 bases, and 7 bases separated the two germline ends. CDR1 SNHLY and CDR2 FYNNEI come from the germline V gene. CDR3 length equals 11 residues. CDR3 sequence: CASSMSNEQFF. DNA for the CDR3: TGTGCCAGCAGCATGTCAAATGAGCAGTTCTTC.

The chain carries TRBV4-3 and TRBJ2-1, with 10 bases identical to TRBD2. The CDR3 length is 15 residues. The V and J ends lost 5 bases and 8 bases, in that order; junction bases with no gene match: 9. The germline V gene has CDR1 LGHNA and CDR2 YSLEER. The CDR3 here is CASSASGGAEDEQFF. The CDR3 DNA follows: TGCGCCAGCAGCGCCAGCGGGGGGGCCGAGGATGAGCAGTTCTTC.

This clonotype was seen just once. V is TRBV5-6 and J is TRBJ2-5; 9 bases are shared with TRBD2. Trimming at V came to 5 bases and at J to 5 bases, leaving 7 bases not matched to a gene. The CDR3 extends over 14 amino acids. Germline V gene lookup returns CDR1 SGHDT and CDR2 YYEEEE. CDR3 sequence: CASSVAGARETQYF. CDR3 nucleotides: TGTGCCAGCAGTGTAGCGGGAGCTAGGGAGACCCAGTACTTC. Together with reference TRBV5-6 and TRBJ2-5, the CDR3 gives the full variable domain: DAGVTQSPTHLIKTRGQQVTLRCSPKSGHDTVSWYQQALGQGPQFIFQYYEEEERQRGNFPDRFSGHQFPNYSSELNVNALLLGDSALYLCASSVAGARETQYFGPGTRLLVL.

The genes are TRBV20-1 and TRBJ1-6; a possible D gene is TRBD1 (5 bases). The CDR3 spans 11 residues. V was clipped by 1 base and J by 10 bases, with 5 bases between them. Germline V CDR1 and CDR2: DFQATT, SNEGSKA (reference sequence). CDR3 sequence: CSARGGSPLHF. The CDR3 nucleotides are TGCAGTGCTAGAGGGGGCTCACCCCTCCACTTT.

This chain's CDR3 is CSARDGLGEQYF. The DNA for the CDR3 is TGCAGTGCCCGGGACGGGCTCGGGGAGCAGTACTTC. The chain couples TRBV20-1 to TRBJ2-7; D possibly matches TRBD1 or TRBD2 (5 bases each). Germline V gene lookup returns CDR1 DFQATT and CDR2 SNEGSKA (reference sequence). The CDR3 loop spans 12 amino acids. Trimming removed 6 bases from V and 7 bases from J, with 16 bases in between.

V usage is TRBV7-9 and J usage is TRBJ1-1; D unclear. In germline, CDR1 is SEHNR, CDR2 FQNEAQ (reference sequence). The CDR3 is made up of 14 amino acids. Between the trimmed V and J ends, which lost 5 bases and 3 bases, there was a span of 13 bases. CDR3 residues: CASSVRRYDTEAFF. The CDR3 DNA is TGTGCCAGCAGCGTCAGGCGGTACGACACTGAAGCTTTCTTT. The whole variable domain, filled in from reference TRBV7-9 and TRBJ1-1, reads DTGVSQNPRHKITKRGQNVTFRCDPISEHNRLYWYRQTLGQGPEFLTYFQNEAQLEKSRLLSDRFSAERPKGSFSTLEIQRTEQGDSAMYLCASSVRRYDTEAFFGQGTRLTVV.

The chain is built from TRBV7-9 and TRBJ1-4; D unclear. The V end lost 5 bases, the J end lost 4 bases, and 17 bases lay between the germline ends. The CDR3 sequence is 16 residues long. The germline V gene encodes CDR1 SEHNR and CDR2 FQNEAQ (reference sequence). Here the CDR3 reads CASSPLGMGLNEKLFF. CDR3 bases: TGTGCCAGCAGCCCCCTAGGGATGGGTCTTAATGAAAAACTGTTTTTT.

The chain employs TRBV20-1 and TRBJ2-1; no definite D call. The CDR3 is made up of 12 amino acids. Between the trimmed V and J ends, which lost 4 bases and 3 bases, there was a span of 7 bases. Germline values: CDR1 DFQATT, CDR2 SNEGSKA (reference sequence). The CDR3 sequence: CSAISGYNEQFF. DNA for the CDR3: TGCAGTGCTATTAGTGGCTACAATGAGCAGTTCTTC.

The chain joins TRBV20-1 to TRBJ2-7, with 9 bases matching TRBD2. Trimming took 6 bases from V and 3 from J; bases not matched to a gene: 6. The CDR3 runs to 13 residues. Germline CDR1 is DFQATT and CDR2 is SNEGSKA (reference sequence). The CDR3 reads CSALREGGYEQYF. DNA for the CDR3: TGCAGTGCCCTGCGGGAGGGGGGCTACGAGCAGTACTTC.

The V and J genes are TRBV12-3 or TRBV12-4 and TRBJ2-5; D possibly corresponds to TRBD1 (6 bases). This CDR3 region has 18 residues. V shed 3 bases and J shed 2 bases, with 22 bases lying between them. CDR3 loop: CASSFTPPGTRKQETQYF. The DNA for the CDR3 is TGTGCCAGCAGTTTCACCCCCCCCGGGACACGGAAACAAGAGACCCAGTACTTC.

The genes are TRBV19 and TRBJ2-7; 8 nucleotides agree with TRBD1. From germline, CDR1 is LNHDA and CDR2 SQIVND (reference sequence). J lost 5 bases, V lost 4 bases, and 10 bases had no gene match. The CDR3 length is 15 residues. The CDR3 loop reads CASSKQQGAGHEQYF. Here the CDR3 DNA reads TGTGCCAGTAGTAAACAGCAGGGGGCTGGCCACGAGCAGTACTTC.

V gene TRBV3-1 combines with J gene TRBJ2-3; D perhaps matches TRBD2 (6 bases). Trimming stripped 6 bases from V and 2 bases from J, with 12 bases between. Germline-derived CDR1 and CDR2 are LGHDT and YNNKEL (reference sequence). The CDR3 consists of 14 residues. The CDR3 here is CASRGRGNTDTQYF. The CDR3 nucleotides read TGTGCCAGCAGAGGACGGGGGAACACAGATACGCAGTATTTT.

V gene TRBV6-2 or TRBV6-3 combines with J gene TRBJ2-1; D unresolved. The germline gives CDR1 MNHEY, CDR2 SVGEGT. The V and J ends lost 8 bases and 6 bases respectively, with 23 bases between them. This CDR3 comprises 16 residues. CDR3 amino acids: CASVNPRVQPPNEQFF. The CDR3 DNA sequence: TGTGCCAGCGTTAACCCCCGGGTCCAGCCCCCCAATGAGCAGTTCTTC.